This entry is about one T cell receptor (beta chain). Its specificity is unknown. With 2 bases removed from V and 8 bases from J, the gap between germline ends came to 9 bases. In germline, CDR1 is GTSNPN, CDR2 SVGIG (reference sequence). The CDR3 totals 12 residues. Vbeta (60) and Jbeta (13) primers were used in the PCR. Assay used: immunoSEQ multiplex PCR; TCRdb lists only in-frame clones, some missing. The sample yields approximately 110,000 clones, less than 80% seen once. This sample is part of a study of cytomegalovirus exposure and HLA in healthy donors. Study outcomes and limitations: Some public TCRs appeared in many individuals, while most sequences were rare. The authors enumerated 150 to 200 TCR beta chains as linked to cytomegalovirus.

The chain has TRBV30 and TRBJ1-4; D remains unclear. The sequence was obtained from a middle-aged woman in good health and CMV-seronegative. Sequenced input: PBMCs. CDR3 coding DNA: TGTGCCTGGAGTAATAGAGAGGAAAAACTGTTTTTT. Translation gives CAWSNREEKLFF.